One sample yielded the 17 T cell receptor beta chains listed below, sequenced in a study of blood T cell repertoires in COVID-19 (dated by TCRdb to the early 2020s). The receptor library was made with the immunoSEQ multiplex PCR assay. TCRdb carries this immuneACCESS record with in-frame sequences only. Its versions omit some clonotypes, under half of them owing to an unresolved V gene in the studies checked, with the rest unexplained. This sample comprises 150,000 or so clones, 75% to 90% of them detected only once. The top ten constitute 13% of the sample. The sample consisted of PBMCs or T cells enriched from blood (not recorded which). Receptors were obtained from a woman aged 55-70 years who had recovered from COVID-19.

The V call is TRBV30, the J call TRBJ1-1, with 7 bases identical to TRBD1. The germline V gene encodes CDR1 GTSNPN and CDR2 SVGIG (reference sequence). Germline trimming cut 8 bases from V and 3 bases from J; bases unmatched to any gene: 6. The CDR3 has 12 amino acids. CDR3 sequence reads: CATHRGYTEAFF. The CDR3 nucleotides read TGTGCCACCCACAGGGGATACACTGAAGCTTTCTTT.

J is TRBJ1-1 and V is TRBV10-3; TRBD1 might be the D (6 bases). Germline-derived CDR1 and CDR2 are ENHRY and SYGVKD. V was pared by 6 bases and J by 1 base, with 12 bases between. The CDR3 has 14 amino acids. CDR3 residues: CAISRDTGNTEAFF. For the CDR3, the DNA is TGTGCCATCAGCCGGGACACTGGGAACACTGAAGCTTTCTTT.

The rearrangement joins TRBV7-2 to TRBJ2-2; 9 bases are shared with TRBD2. From germline, CDR1 is SGHTA and CDR2 FQGNSA. V lost 6 bases, J lost 3 bases, and 2 bases stayed unmatched. The CDR3 consists of 14 residues. The CDR3 DNA reads as TGTGCCAGCAGGCTAGCGGGATACACCGGGGAGCTGTTTTTT. Its translation: CASRLAGYTGELFF.

The rearrangement links TRBV29-1 to TRBJ1-6; the D is unclear. CDR1 and CDR2 (germline): SQVTM, ANQGSEA. Trimming took off 3 bases at V and 9 bases at J, with 12 bases between the two ends. The CDR3 extends over 13 amino acids. The CDR3 is CSVEEGPGSPLHF. The CDR3 nucleotides read TGCAGCGTTGAGGAGGGTCCGGGTTCACCCCTCCACTTT.

The chain carries TRBV6-5 and TRBJ2-7; 8 nucleotides align to TRBD2. CDR3 length: 15 amino acids. V lost 7 bases and J lost 4; bases outside the gene matches: 12. Germline CDR1 is MNHEY and CDR2 is SVGAGI. CDR3 coding DNA: TGTGCCAGCACTTTAGCGGGACACCAAATTTACGAGCAGTACTTC. Protein: CASTLAGHQIYEQYF.

V and J are TRBV5-1 and TRBJ2-1; TRBD2 might be the D (6 bases). CDR1 and CDR2 from the germline V gene are SGHRS and YFSETQ. The CDR3 runs to 13 residues. Trimming left V 0 bases short and J 10 bases short, with 11 bases between. The CDR3 DNA follows: TGCGCCAGCAGCTTGGGACTAGTGGAGGAGCAGTTCTTC. It codes for CASSLGLVEEQFF.

The V gene is TRBV29-1, the J gene TRBJ1-1; 7 bases are a match to TRBD1. V trimming: 6 bases; J trimming: 7 bases; junction bases outside the gene matches: 14. CDR1 is SQVTM and CDR2 is ANQGSEA in the germline V gene. CDR3 length equals 14 residues. The CDR3: CSVAQGIGSGEAFF. The CDR3 DNA reads TGCAGCGTCGCACAGGGGATCGGGTCGGGTGAAGCTTTCTTT.

The chain employs TRBV11-2 and TRBJ1-6; D possibly corresponds to TRBD1 (5 bases). From germline, CDR1 is SGHAT and CDR2 FQNNGV. With 1 base removed from V and 5 bases from J, the gap between germline ends came to 9 bases. The CDR3 totals 15 residues. The CDR3 sequence is CASSLGQGDNSPLHF. In nucleotides, the CDR3 is TGTGCCAGCAGCTTAGGCCAGGGCGATAATTCACCCCTCCACTTT.

V is TRBV2 and J is TRBJ1-2; a weak D match, TRBD1 (5 bases). Germline V gene sequence: CDR1 SNHLY, CDR2 FYNNEI. V lost 5 bases and J 4 bases, leaving 14 bases between the germline ends. The CDR3 runs 14 residues. As DNA, the CDR3 is TGTGCCAGCAGTTGGGACGGAGGGAGCTATGGCTACACCTTC. It translates to CASSWDGGSYGYTF.

The V call is TRBV25-1, the J call TRBJ2-5; 10 bases agree with TRBD1. Germline assignment: CDR1 MGHDK and CDR2 SYGVNS. V lost 3 bases to trimming and J lost 0 bases; unmatched junction nucleotides: 4. The CDR3 loop spans 16 amino acids. CDR3 coding DNA: TGTGCCAGCAGTGATAGGGGACAGGGGAACCAAGAGACCCAGTACTTC. Translated, it gives CASSDRGQGNQETQYF.

V is TRBV3-1 (or the pseudogene TRBV3-2) and J is TRBJ1-6; D gene unclear. Germline V gives CDR1 LGHDT, CDR2 YNNKEL (reference sequence). This CDR3 is built from 14 residues. Trimming left V 4 bases short and J 7 bases short, with 11 bases between. CDR3 loop: CASSPREGNSPLHF. Here the CDR3 DNA reads TGTGCCAGCAGCCCCCGTGAGGGCAATTCACCCCTCCACTTT.

As DNA, the CDR3 is TGTGCCAGCAGCTCTGGGACAGTGACTTATGGCTACACCTTC. This sequence encodes CASSSGTVTYGYTF. The chain links TRBV5-6 to TRBJ1-2, with 7 bases identical to TRBD1. Per the germline V gene, CDR1 is SGHDT and CDR2 is YYEEEE. After removal of 3 bases from V and 5 bases from J, the junction contained 7 bases not matched to a gene. The CDR3 runs 14 residues.

V usage is TRBV28 and J usage is TRBJ1-2; D is ambiguous. Germline V gives CDR1 MDHEN, CDR2 SYDVKM. The CDR3 length is 10 residues. The V and J ends lost 10 bases and 7 bases respectively, with 10 bases between them. Written as DNA, the CDR3 is TGTGCCACCGAGGCTGGTGGCTACACCTTC. This sequence encodes CATEAGGYTF.

The chain uses TRBV27 and TRBJ2-1; TRBD2 matches 13 bases. Looked up from germline, CDR1 is MNHEY and CDR2 is SMNVEV (reference sequence). With 1 base clipped from V and 4 bases from J, the junction kept 7 bases outside the gene matches. This CDR3 has 18 amino acids. The CDR3 sequence is CASSLYSWTSGSYNEQFF. For the CDR3, the DNA is TGTGCCAGCAGTTTATACTCTTGGACTAGCGGGAGTTACAATGAGCAGTTCTTC.

This CDR3 is CASSSPLDTQYF. The CDR3 nucleotides read TGTGCCAGCAGTTCCCCCTTGGATACGCAGTATTTT. This sequence joins TRBV28 and TRBJ2-3, with unresolved D. The length of the CDR3 is 12 residues. Germline V lookup: CDR1 MDHEN, CDR2 SYDVKM. Trimming pared 4 bases from V and 6 bases from J, leaving 8 bases between.

The chain recombines TRBV12-5 with TRBJ1-3; tentative D call: TRBD1 (5 bases). V was shortened by 5 bases and J by 3 bases, with 11 bases between the two germline ends. Germline V lookup: CDR1 LGHNT, CDR2 FRNRAP. This CDR3 comprises 14 residues. CDR3: CASGPRVGGNTIYF. CDR3 DNA: TGTGCTAGTGGTCCCAGGGTCGGTGGAAACACCATATATTTT.

This chain joins TRBV27 and TRBJ2-1, with D maybe TRBD2 (5 bases). Germline V gives CDR1 MNHEY, CDR2 SMNVEV (reference sequence). The CDR3 spans 14 residues. V was trimmed by 10 bases and J by 0 bases, leaving 13 bases between them. For the CDR3, the DNA is TGTGCCACCAAAATGGGGAGCTCCTACAATGAGCAGTTCTTC. It specifies CATKMGSSYNEQFF.